This TCR beta chain comes out of a study of T cells in Graves' hyperthyroidism and ophthalmopathy. The sample holds many counts of this clonotype. Its antigen remains unidentified. V was trimmed by 2 bases and J by 0 bases, leaving 11 bases between them. Germline assignment: CDR1 SNHLY and CDR2 FYNNEI. The CDR3 covers 16 residues. Findings and limits, study-wide: From stable hyperthyroidism, ophthalmopathy was separated by a 13 V-J model.

The CDR3 regions of TCR beta were amplified from RNA transcripts. With the HTBI primer set, the TCR CDR3 went through a first round of RT-PCR. TCRdb recomputed calls from the multiplex PCR reads with MiXCR, one row per CDR3 protein. This table has approximately 320,000 distinct CDR3 sequences, 15% to 20% appearing once. V gene TRBV2 combines with J gene TRBJ2-4; the D is unclear. Sequencing input: blood. The clonotype originates from a young man with Graves' hyperthyroidism. The CDR3 sequence: CASSEIASIAKNIQYF. The CDR3 DNA sequence: TGTGCCAGCAGTGAAATAGCCTCTATAGCCAAAAACATTCAGTACTTC.